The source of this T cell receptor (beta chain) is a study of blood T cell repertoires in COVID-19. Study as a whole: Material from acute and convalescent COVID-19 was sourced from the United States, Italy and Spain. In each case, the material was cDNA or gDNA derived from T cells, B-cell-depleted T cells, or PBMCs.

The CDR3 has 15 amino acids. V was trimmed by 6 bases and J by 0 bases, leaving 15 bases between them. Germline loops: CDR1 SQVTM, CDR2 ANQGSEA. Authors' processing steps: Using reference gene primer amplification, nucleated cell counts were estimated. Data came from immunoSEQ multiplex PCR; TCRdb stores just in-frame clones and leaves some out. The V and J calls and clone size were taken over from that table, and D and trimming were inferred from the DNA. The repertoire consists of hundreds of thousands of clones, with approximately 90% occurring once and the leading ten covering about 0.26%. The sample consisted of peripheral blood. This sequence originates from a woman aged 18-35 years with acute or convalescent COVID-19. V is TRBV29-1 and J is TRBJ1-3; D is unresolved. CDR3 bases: TGCAGCGTCCCCCTACCCAATCCCTCTGGAAACACCATATATTTT. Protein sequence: CSVPLPNPSGNTIYF.